This TCR beta chain is drawn from a study of cytotoxic CD8 clonotypes in ibrutinib-treated CLL. For the study at large: Across the patients, approximately 10 were relapsed/refractory, under 16 treatment-naive and around 18 IGHV unmutated. Response material was collected after a median around 12 months of treatment, range 6 to 36. Whole-study findings and limits: Increased clonality at ibrutinib response gave way to a return toward baseline at progression.

Repertoires were generated with immunoSEQ multiplex PCR, while TCRdb's copy carries only in-frame clones and drops some. The sample shows about 50,000 clones, about 50% of them seen only once. The ends lost 7 bases at V and 1 base at J; junction bases unmatched: 7. The CDR3 is 15 residues long. Per the germline V gene, CDR1 is SGHRS and CDR2 is YFSETQ. Worth noting for this clone: The antigen is unknown.

Source: PBMCs, taken after 24 months of ibrutinib treatment. The chain employs TRBV5-1 and TRBJ2-2; 7 bases match TRBD1. The clonotype comes from a human donor with chronic lymphocytic leukemia. As DNA, the CDR3 is TGCGCCAGCGGACAGGACCCTGTGAACACCGGGGAGCTGTTTTTT. Translating it yields CASGQDPVNTGELFF.